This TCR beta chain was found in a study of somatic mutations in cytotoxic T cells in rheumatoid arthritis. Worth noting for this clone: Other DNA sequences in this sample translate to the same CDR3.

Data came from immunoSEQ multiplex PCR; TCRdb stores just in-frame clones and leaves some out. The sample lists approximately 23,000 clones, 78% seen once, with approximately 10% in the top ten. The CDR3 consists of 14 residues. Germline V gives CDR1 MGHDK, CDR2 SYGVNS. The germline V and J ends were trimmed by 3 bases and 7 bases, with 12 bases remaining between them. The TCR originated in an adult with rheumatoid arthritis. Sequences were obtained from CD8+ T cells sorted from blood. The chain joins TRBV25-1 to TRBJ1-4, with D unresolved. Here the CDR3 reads CASSEAGSGEKLFF. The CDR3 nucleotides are TGTGCCAGCAGTGAGGCCGGGAGTGGTGAAAAACTGTTTTTT.